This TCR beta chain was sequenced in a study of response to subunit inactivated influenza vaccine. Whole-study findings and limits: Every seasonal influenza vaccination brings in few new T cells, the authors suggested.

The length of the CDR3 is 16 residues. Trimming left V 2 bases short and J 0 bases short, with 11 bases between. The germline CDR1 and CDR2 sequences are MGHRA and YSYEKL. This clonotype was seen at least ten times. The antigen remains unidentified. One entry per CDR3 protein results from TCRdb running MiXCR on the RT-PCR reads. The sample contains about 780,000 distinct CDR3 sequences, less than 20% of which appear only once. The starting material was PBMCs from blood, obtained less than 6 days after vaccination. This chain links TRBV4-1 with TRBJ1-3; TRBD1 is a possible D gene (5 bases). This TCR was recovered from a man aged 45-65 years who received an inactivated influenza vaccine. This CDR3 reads CASSQQTGPSGNTIYF. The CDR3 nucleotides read TGCGCCAGCAGCCAACAAACAGGTCCCTCTGGAAACACCATATATTTT.